A selection of T cell receptor beta chains follows, all from one sample in a study of molecular identifiers for immune sequencing clone quantification. From the PCR reads, TCRdb called clonotypes with MiXCR, one entry per CDR3 protein. The data contain under 650,000 distinct CDR3 sequences, 20% of them seen just once; the ten biggest clones take up roughly 0.9%. Sequenced input: naive CD8+ T cells from blood, with Jurkat cell RNA spiked in. The source is a human donor in good health. Some libraries in this study had Jurkat cell RNA spiked in. CDR3s include the opening cysteine and the closing phenylalanine or tryptophan. D genes are given only for firm matches. For some rows the clone size is stated as once, few or many, or as a class when expanded; others skip it.

D	size	V	length	J	CDR3	DNA
TRBD1	many	TRBV5-5	14	TRBJ2-7	CASRTGQGHYEQYF	TGTGCCAGCAGAACTGGACAGGGTCACTACGAGCAGTACTTC
TRBD2	few	TRBV7-9	15	TRBJ2-4	CASSLATGGENIQYF	TGTGCCAGCAGCTTAGCGACGGGGGGAGAGAACATTCAGTACTTC
-	many	TRBV7-9	15	TRBJ2-3	CASSSGTTSTDTQYF	TGTGCCAGCAGCTCCGGGACAACTAGCACAGATACGCAGTATTTT
TRBD1	many	TRBV6-2/TRBV6-3	15	TRBJ1-1	CASSNSGGGGTEAFF	TGTGCCAGCAGTAACTCAGGGGGCGGAGGCACTGAAGCTTTCTTT
TRBD1	few	TRBV12-3/TRBV12-4	16	TRBJ2-7	CASSQSRDRVTYEQYF	TGTGCCAGCAGTCAAAGCCGGGACAGGGTAACCTACGAGCAGTACTTC
-	few	TRBV28	14	TRBJ2-1	CASSLLSGVDEQFF	TGTGCCAGCAGTTTACTTTCTGGGGTGGATGAGCAGTTCTTC
-	many	TRBV13	13	TRBJ2-1	CASEGGGLNEQFF	TGTGCCAGCGAGGGGGGGGGCCTCAATGAGCAGTTCTTC
TRBD1	-	TRBV4-1	14	TRBJ1-5	CASSSPGTDQPQHF	TGCGCCAGCAGCTCCCCCGGGACAGATCAGCCCCAGCATTTT
-	few	TRBV2	12	TRBJ1-1	CASRTPGVGAFF	TGTGCCAGCAGGACACCGGGGGTTGGAGCTTTCTTT
-	many	TRBV5-1	15	TRBJ2-7	CASSPGQGKPYEQYF	TGCGCCAGCAGCCCGGGGCAGGGGAAACCCTACGAGCAGTACTTC
-	few	TRBV7-2	17	TRBJ2-5	CASSLEYASVVRETQYF	TGTGCCAGCAGCTTAGAGTACGCTAGCGTTGTTAGGGAGACCCAGTACTTC
-	-	TRBV20-1	14	TRBJ2-7	CSARGGRVIYEQYF	TGCAGTGCTAGAGGGGGCAGGGTTATCTACGAGCAGTACTTC
-	few	TRBV20-1	15	TRBJ2-5	CSGSGDDMFGETQYF	TGCAGTGGGTCCGGGGACGATATGTTCGGTGAGACCCAGTACTTC
TRBD1	many	TRBV4-1	15	TRBJ2-7	CASSYSGTGVDEQYF	TGCGCCAGCAGCTACTCCGGGACAGGCGTGGACGAGCAGTACTTC
TRBD2	many	TRBV20-1	15	TRBJ2-3	CSARRTSGGTDTQYF	TGCAGTGCTAGGCGGACTAGCGGGGGGACAGATACGCAGTATTTT
-	many	TRBV7-9	16	TRBJ2-1	CASSPEVGGPYNEQFF	TGTGCCAGCAGCCCCGAGGTTGGGGGGCCCTACAATGAGCAGTTCTTC
TRBD2	few	TRBV20-1	15	TRBJ2-7	CSAIHRTSRPYEQYF	TGCAGTGCTATCCATCGGACTAGCAGACCCTACGAGCAGTACTTC
TRBD2	many	TRBV6-2/TRBV6-3	21	TRBJ2-3	CASSYGPAASGGAVSTDTQYF	TGTGCCAGCAGTTACGGGCCTGCGGCTAGCGGGGGGGCGGTGAGCACAGATACGCAGTATTTT
TRBD1	many	TRBV12-3/TRBV12-4	15	TRBJ1-3	CASRASGTAGNTIYF	TGTGCCAGCAGAGCCTCCGGGACAGCAGGAAACACCATATATTTT
-	few	TRBV13	15	TRBJ2-1	CASSFEGNAYNEQFF	TGTGCCAGCAGCTTTGAGGGGAATGCCTACAATGAGCAGTTCTTC
-	few	TRBV30	14	TRBJ1-2	CAWSFAGTGEGYTF	TGTGCCTGGAGTTTCGCCGGGACGGGCGAAGGCTACACCTTC
TRBD1	-	TRBV11-3	15	TRBJ2-7	CASSSGTGPSYEQYF	TGTGCCAGCAGCTCGGGGACAGGGCCTTCCTACGAGCAGTACTTC
TRBD1	many	TRBV20-1	14	TRBJ2-2	CSARETGGTGELFF	TGCAGTGCTAGAGAGACAGGGGGCACCGGGGAGCTGTTTTTT
-	many	TRBV9	14	TRBJ1-1	CASSVGGGRTEAFF	TGTGCCAGCAGCGTAGGGGGGGGGCGCACTGAAGCTTTCTTT
-	once	TRBV27	15	TRBJ2-7	CASSPQGGISYEQYF	TGTGCCAGCAGTCCCCAGGGCGGGATTTCCTACGAGCAGTACTTC
-	-	TRBV19	17	TRBJ2-7	CASRNFIGGQGSACEGF	TGTGCCAGTAGGAATTTTATCGGGGGACAAGGGTCAGCCTGCGAAGGTTTC
-	once	TRBV6-5	13	TRBJ2-1	CASSYMGHYGQFF	TGTGCCAGCAGTTACATGGGACACTATGGGCAGTTCTTC
-	many	TRBV6-5	13	TRBJ2-3	CASSYSHSDTQYF	TGTGCCAGCAGTTACTCACACTCAGATACGCAGTATTTT
TRBD2	-	TRBV27	15	TRBJ2-1	CASSPPLAGFNEQFF	TGTGCCAGCAGTCCGCCCCTAGCGGGGTTCAATGAGCAGTTCTTC
TRBD2	-	TRBV11-2	16	TRBJ2-1	CASRGTGTSGTPEQFF	TGTGCCAGCAGGGGGACCGGGACTAGCGGTACTCCTGAGCAGTTCTTC
-	many	TRBV7-9	14	TRBJ2-7	CASSPAAPPYEQYF	TGTGCCAGCAGCCCCGCGGCACCTCCCTACGAGCAGTACTTC
-	-	TRBV2	14	TRBJ2-1	CASSERGTYNEQLF	TGTGCCAGCAGTGAGCGGGGTACCTACAATGAGCAGCTCTTC
-	many	TRBV10-3	12	TRBJ2-7	CAISDDRYEQYF	TGTGCCATCAGTGACGACAGGTACGAGCAGTACTTC
-	-	TRBV27	14	TRBJ2-5	CASSLFQGEETQYF	TGTGCCAGCAGTTTATTTCAGGGTGAAGAGACCCAGTACTTC
-	-	TRBV6-6	14	TRBJ1-2	CASSTGPTLYGYTF	TGTGCCAGCAGCACCGGGCCCACCCTCTATGGCTACACCTTC
-	-	TRBV6-5	13	TRBJ1-5	CASSYLPGEPQHF	TGTGCCAGCAGTTACTTGCCGGGGGAGCCCCAGCATTTT
-	-	TRBV9	15	TRBJ2-1	CASSVEASDNNEQFF	TGTGCCAGCAGCGTAGAGGCTAGCGACAACAATGAGCAGTTCTTC
TRBD2	few	TRBV12-3/TRBV12-4	16	TRBJ2-2	CASSPGTSGDTGELFF	TGTGCCAGCAGTCCCGGGACTAGCGGGGACACCGGGGAGCTGTTTTTT
TRBD2	many	TRBV3-1	17	TRBJ2-3	CASSPGHSGSWTDTQYF	TGTGCCAGCAGCCCAGGCCATAGCGGGAGCTGGACAGATACGCAGTATTTT
-	-	TRBV15	17	TRBJ2-5	CTTSRVGAGRYQETQYF	TGTACCACCAGCAGAGTAGGGGCAGGGAGGTACCAAGAGACTCAGTACTTC
-	-	TRBV7-9	12	TRBJ1-1	CASSLDLYEAFF	TGTGCCAGCAGCTTAGATCTGTATGAAGCTTTCTTT
-	many	TRBV19	16	TRBJ2-3	CASSMRAGGLTDTQYF	TGTGCCAGTAGTATGAGGGCCGGCGGGCTGACAGATACGCAGTATTTT
-	many	TRBV6-2/TRBV6-3	16	TRBJ2-7	CASSYSTTDQGGEQYF	TGTGCCAGCAGTTACTCCACAACGGACCAGGGGGGCGAGCAGTACTTC
-	few	TRBV5-8	15	TRBJ2-6	CASSWGPTGANVLTF	TGTGCCAGCAGCTGGGGACCAACTGGGGCCAACGTCCTGACTTTC
-	-	TRBV7-9	17	TRBJ1-5	CASSLGSGDGSNQPQHF	TGTGCCAGCAGCTTAGGGTCGGGGGACGGGAGCAATCAGCCCCAGCATTTT
-	many	TRBV18	14	TRBJ1-1	CASSPPVGNTEAFF	TGTGCCAGCTCACCACCTGTAGGGAACACTGAAGCTTTCTTT
TRBD2	many	TRBV20-1	15	TRBJ2-5	CSANEIAGGSETQYF	TGCAGTGCTAATGAAATAGCGGGGGGATCAGAGACCCAGTACTTC
-	-	TRBV20-1	13	TRBJ2-7	CSAREGRGGEQYF	TGCAGTGCTAGAGAGGGCAGAGGAGGCGAGCAGTACTTC
TRBD2	-	TRBV6-2/TRBV6-3	15	TRBJ2-2	CASDPSGGQTGELFF	TGTGCCAGCGACCCTAGCGGGGGACAGACCGGGGAGCTGTTTTTT
-	many	TRBV10-2	12	TRBJ2-7	CASSERAYEQYF	TGCGCCAGCAGTGAGAGGGCGTACGAGCAGTACTTC
-	few	TRBV5-1	15	TRBJ2-3	CASSLTGDGTDTQYF	TGCGCCAGCAGCTTAACGGGGGACGGCACAGATACGCAGTATTTT
-	many	TRBV7-9	15	TRBJ2-3	CASSLTLGPGDTQYF	TGTGCCAGCAGCTTAACTCTTGGGCCCGGGGATACGCAGTATTTT
TRBD1	few	TRBV4-1	15	TRBJ1-2	CASSHWTGTNYGYTF	TGCGCCAGCAGCCATTGGACAGGTACTAACTATGGCTACACCTTC